What follows are 18 T cell receptor beta chains derived from one specimen sequenced in a study of blood T cell repertoires in COVID-19. Method: immunoSEQ multiplex PCR; TCRdb's copy keeps in-frame clones and lacks some. The data hold about 520,000 clones, with over 75% observed a single time. Sequencing used peripheral blood. These receptors were taken from a human donor in a cohort sampled during active COVID-19.

The chain uses TRBV19 and TRBJ1-5, with 9 bases aligning to TRBD1. The CDR3 sequence is 14 residues long. J lost 7 bases, V lost 7 bases, and 8 bases had no gene match. Germline CDR1 LNHDA, CDR2 SQIVND (reference sequence). CDR3 region: CASTPGQGSQPQHF. CDR3 sequence (DNA): TGTGCCAGTACCCCGGGACAGGGTTCCCAGCCCCAGCATTTT.

The V call is TRBV7-3, the J call TRBJ2-6; 8 bases fit TRBD1. Trimming took 5 bases from V and 4 from J; bases not matched to a gene: 10. The CDR3 contains 17 residues. Per the germline V gene, CDR1 is SGHTA and CDR2 is FQGTGA. DNA of the CDR3: TGTGCCAGCAGCCAGTTAACAGGGGGGCACGGGGCCAACGTCCTGACTTTC. It translates to CASSQLTGGHGANVLTF.

The J gene is TRBJ1-2, the V gene TRBV19; 9 nucleotides agree with TRBD1. Losses at the gene ends were 2 bases for V and 3 bases for J; bases not matched to a gene: 7. The CDR3 is 16 residues long. Germline V lookup: CDR1 LNHDA, CDR2 SQIVND (reference sequence). In DNA form, the CDR3 reads TGTGCCAGTAGTATAAACTCACAGGGGGCAGACTATGGCTACACCTTC. Translation gives CASSINSQGADYGYTF.

The rearrangement uses TRBV21-1 and TRBJ1-1. TRBV21-1 constitutes a pseudogene. The CDR3 loop spans 12 amino acids. The CDR3 loop reads CASSNFRTEAFF. DNA of the CDR3: TGTGCCAGCAGCAATTTCCGTACTGAAGCTTTCTTT.

V usage is TRBV28 and J usage is TRBJ1-3; D gene uncertain. The germline gives CDR1 MDHEN, CDR2 SYDVKM. The V gene lost 7 bases and the J gene lost 4 bases, with 14 bases spanning the gap. The CDR3 loop spans 14 amino acids. CDR3 in DNA: TGTGCCAGCACCTCCTGGGGAGGCGGAAACACCATATATTTT. It codes for CASTSWGGGNTIYF.

The chain is built from TRBV30 and TRBJ1-2, with a tentative D call TRBD1 (5 bases). From germline, CDR1 is GTSNPN and CDR2 SVGIG (reference sequence). V was clipped by 4 bases and J by 0 bases, with 9 bases between them. The CDR3 is 13 residues long. The CDR3 is CAWMADTNYGYTF. For the CDR3, the DNA is TGTGCCTGGATGGCGGACACTAACTATGGCTACACCTTC.

The CDR3 region is CASSESGIEQYF. The CDR3 nucleotides are TGTGCCAGCAGTGAATCGGGGATCGAGCAGTACTTC. V usage is TRBV6-1 and J usage is TRBJ2-7, with a possible D match to TRBD2 (5 bases). CDR3 size: 12 residues. Germline V lookup: CDR1 MNHNS, CDR2 SASEGT. V was cut by 2 bases and J by 6 bases, with 8 bases left in between.

The chain uses TRBV5-4 and TRBJ2-3; TRBD2 is a possible D gene (6 bases). The CDR3 covers 14 residues. Germline loops: CDR1 SGHNT, CDR2 YYREEE (reference sequence). The V end was cut by 4 bases, the J end by 1 base, with 10 bases between. The DNA for the CDR3 is TGTGCCAGCAGCCCGGGACTGCGCACAGATACGCAGTATTTT. It encodes CASSPGLRTDTQYF.

This chain uses TRBV29-1 with TRBJ1-4; D may be TRBD1 (6 bases). The V end was cut by 7 bases, the J end by 5 bases, with 14 bases between. The CDR3 loop spans 13 amino acids. Germline-derived CDR1 and CDR2 are SQVTM and ANQGSEA. This chain's CDR3 is CSAVGGRNEKLFF. The CDR3 nucleotides read TGCAGCGCCGTCGGGGGGCGCAATGAAAAACTGTTTTTT.

This chain connects TRBV5-1 to TRBJ1-1; the D gene is possibly TRBD1 (6 bases). Germline-derived CDR1 and CDR2 are SGHRS and YFSETQ. This CDR3 is built from 15 residues. The V and J ends lost 0 bases and 2 bases respectively, with 11 bases between them. CDR3 sequence reads: CASSLERGGNTEAFF. The CDR3 DNA follows: TGCGCCAGCAGCTTGGAAAGGGGGGGTAACACTGAAGCTTTCTTT.

Here the CDR3 DNA reads TGTGCCAGCAGCGCGGGACAGGGAATCCACCTGGGCACTGAAGCTTTCTTT. Encoded protein: CASSAGQGIHLGTEAFF. The V and J genes are TRBV9 and TRBJ1-1; 9 nucleotides agree with TRBD1. Germline CDR1 and CDR2: SGDLS and YYNGEE. The V gene end was trimmed by 3 bases and the J gene end by 4 bases; junction bases not matched to a gene: 13. CDR3 length: 17 amino acids.

The CDR3 is CASSPPPGLSDQPQHF. The CDR3 bases are TGTGCCAGCAGTCCCCCCCCAGGGTTAAGCGATCAGCCCCAGCATTTT. The V call is TRBV27, the J call TRBJ1-5; a weak D match, TRBD1 (5 bases). Trimming left V 5 bases short and J 5 bases short, with 19 bases between. CDR1 is MNHEY, CDR2 SMNVEV, per germline (reference sequence). The CDR3 contains 16 residues.

V gene TRBV9 combines with J gene TRBJ2-5, with TRBD2 identical over 7 bases. The CDR3 spans 17 residues. Per germline, CDR1 SGDLS and CDR2 YYNGEE. Trimming removed 4 bases from V and 0 bases from J; junction bases left unmatched: 12. For the CDR3, the DNA is TGTGCCAGCAGCCCCCCCCGCGGGAGAGATTACCAAGAGACCCAGTACTTC. Translating it yields CASSPPRGRDYQETQYF. Filled out from reference TRBV9 and TRBJ2-5, the complete variable domain reads DSGVTQTPKHLITATGQRVTLRCSPRSGDLSVYWYQQSLDQGLQFLIQYYNGEERAKGNILERFSAQQFPDLHSELNLSSLELGDSALYFCASSPPRGRDYQETQYFGPGTRLLVL.

The CDR3 nucleotides read TGTGCCAGCAGTGAGACAGTCCTTCAGCCCCAGCATTTT. Encoded protein: CASSETVLQPQHF. The V and J genes are TRBV27 and TRBJ1-5; D might be TRBD1 (5 bases). The V end was cut by 5 bases, the J end by 6 bases, with 11 bases between. This CDR3 is built from 13 residues. CDR1 is MNHEY, CDR2 SMNVEV, per germline (reference sequence).

This chain joins TRBV19 and TRBJ2-2; D gene unclear. V was trimmed by 1 base and J by 3 bases, leaving 9 bases between them. The CDR3 spans 15 residues. Germline CDR1 reads LNHDA; CDR2 reads SQIVND (reference sequence). CDR3 sequence reads: CASSIVYKDTGELFF. The CDR3, as DNA: TGTGCCAGTAGTATAGTTTACAAAGACACCGGGGAGCTGTTTTTT.

This clone was picked up one time. This chain uses TRBV5-1 with TRBJ2-5; D is ambiguous. The CDR3 covers 14 residues. Looked up from germline, CDR1 is SGHRS and CDR2 is YFSETQ. V was cut by 4 bases and J by 1 base, with 11 bases left in between. The CDR3 DNA is TGCGCCAGCAGCCCCCTGGGCAGCCAAGAGACCCAGTACTTC. This gives the protein CASSPLGSQETQYF.

The chain has TRBV7-2 and TRBJ1-1; D possibly corresponds to TRBD1 (5 bases). The germline V gene has CDR1 SGHTA and CDR2 FQGNSA. Trimming removed 1 base at V and 2 bases at J, with 17 bases between. This CDR3 is built from 17 residues. CDR3 protein: CASSLDYLGGTNTEAFF. The CDR3 DNA sequence: TGTGCCAGCAGCTTAGACTATTTGGGGGGGACCAACACTGAAGCTTTCTTT.

V and J are TRBV5-8 and TRBJ1-2; tentatively, D is TRBD1 (5 bases). Trimming left V 6 bases short and J 3 bases short, with 15 bases between. The V gene's germline CDR1 is SGHTS and CDR2 YDEGEE. The CDR3 is made up of 14 amino acids. CDR3 DNA: TGTGCCAGCACCTCTTGGGGCAGGGACTATGGCTACACCTTC. Translation: CASTSWGRDYGYTF. The variable domain in full, completed from reference TRBV5-8 and TRBJ1-2, reads EAGVTQSPTHLIKTRGQQATLRCSPISGHTSVYWYQQALGLGLQFLLWYDEGEERNRGNFPPRFSGRQFPNYSSELNVNALELEDSALYLCASTSWGRDYGYTFGSGTRLTVV.